One and the same sample provided the 5 T cell receptor beta chains below, sequenced in a study of shared clonotypes between healthy human individuals. Naive CD8 populations comprised CD45RO-negative cells positively selected for CCR7, excluding terminally differentiated effector memory CD45RA+ cells. Data came from immunoSEQ multiplex PCR; TCRdb stores just in-frame clones and leaves some out. Of some 1,900,000 clones listed, approximately 94% are singletons. What was sequenced was naive CD8+ T cells sorted from blood. Receptors were obtained from a young man in good health.

The J gene is TRBJ1-3, the V gene TRBV11-2, with unresolved D. Per germline, CDR1 SGHAT and CDR2 FQNNGV. The CDR3 totals 15 residues. V lost 2 bases and J lost 2, with 10 bases in between. The DNA of the CDR3 is TGTGCCAGCAGCTTACACGGGGATGCTGGAAACACCATATATTTT. It yields the protein CASSLHGDAGNTIYF.

V is TRBV5-1 and J is TRBJ1-3; D gene unclear. Per the germline V gene, CDR1 is SGHRS and CDR2 is YFSETQ. CDR3 size: 16 residues. Trimming cost V 4 bases and J 0 bases, with 14 bases left between them. The CDR3 sequence is CASSPEGYLSGNTIYF. As DNA, the CDR3 is TGCGCCAGCAGCCCGGAGGGATACCTCTCTGGAAACACCATATATTTT.

This sequence joins TRBV7-9 and TRBJ2-1; maybe TRBD1 (6 bases). Germline V gene sequence: CDR1 SEHNR, CDR2 FQNEAQ (reference sequence). Trimming took 5 bases from V and 5 from J, leaving 13 bases between them. This CDR3 region has 14 residues. The CDR3: CASSGGAYNNEQFF. CDR3 nucleotides: TGTGCCAGCAGCGGGGGCGCATACAACAATGAGCAGTTCTTC.

The chain links TRBV5-8 to TRBJ1-1; D remains unclear. The V end was cut by 3 bases, the J end by 1 base, with 10 bases between. Germline-derived CDR1 and CDR2 are SGHTS and YDEGEE. The CDR3 has 14 amino acids. The CDR3 nucleotides are TGTGCCAGCAGCTCCTGGCCGGAGAACACTGAAGCTTTCTTT. Protein: CASSSWPENTEAFF.

J is TRBJ2-1 and V is TRBV11-3; possibly TRBD1 or TRBD2 for D (5 bases each). The CDR3 is made up of 17 amino acids. Trimming pared 5 bases from V and 0 bases from J, leaving 17 bases between. The germline CDR1 and CDR2 sequences are SGHNT and YENEEA. CDR3 amino acids: CASSLGEGTRSYNEQFF. CDR3 sequence (DNA): TGTGCCAGCAGCCTAGGTGAAGGGACCCGCTCCTACAATGAGCAGTTCTTC.